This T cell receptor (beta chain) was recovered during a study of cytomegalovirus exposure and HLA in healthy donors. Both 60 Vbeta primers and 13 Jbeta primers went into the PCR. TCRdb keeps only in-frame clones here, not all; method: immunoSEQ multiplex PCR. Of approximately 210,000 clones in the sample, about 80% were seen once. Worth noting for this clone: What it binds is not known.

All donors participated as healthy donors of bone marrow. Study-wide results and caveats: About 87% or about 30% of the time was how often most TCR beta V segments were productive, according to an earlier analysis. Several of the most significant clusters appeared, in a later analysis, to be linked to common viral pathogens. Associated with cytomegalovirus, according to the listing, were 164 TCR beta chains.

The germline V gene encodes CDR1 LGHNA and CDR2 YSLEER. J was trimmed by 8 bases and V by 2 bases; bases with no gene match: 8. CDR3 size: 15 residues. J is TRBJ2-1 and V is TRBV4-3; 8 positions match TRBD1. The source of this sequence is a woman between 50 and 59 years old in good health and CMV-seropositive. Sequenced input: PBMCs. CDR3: CASSQSQDRVDEQFF. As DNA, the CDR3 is TGCGCCAGCAGCCAATCCCAGGACAGGGTGGATGAGCAGTTCTTC.